A selection of T cell receptor beta chains follows, all from one sample in a study of shared T cell receptors in the human thymus. Clones were sequenced by immunoSEQ multiplex PCR, and TCRdb holds only the in-frame ones, with some missing. This sample carries hundreds of thousands of clones, approximately 87% of them seen once, and the ten largest clones take about 0.01%. The sample was also reused in another study, on human thymus T cells.

Sequences were obtained from thymocytes. The receptors derive from a boy under two years old with a congenital heart defect. Each CDR3 is given with its conserved first and last residue. Each record gives: clone size, V gene, CDR3 length, J gene, D gene, CDR3 protein, CDR3 DNA. A D gene is named only where the DNA matches it firmly. Not every row has a clone size; where given, it reads once, few, many or a size class.

abundance: .; v_gene: TRBV5-1; len: 14; j_gene: TRBJ1-1; d_gene: .; CDR3aa: CASSLMTQNTEAFF; CDR3nt: TGCGCCAGCAGCTTAATGACACAGAACACTGAAGCTTTCTTT
abundance: once; v_gene: TRBV4-1; len: 16; j_gene: TRBJ2-4; d_gene: .; CDR3aa: CASSQAFRIAKNIQYF; CDR3nt: TGCGCCAGCAGCCAAGCCTTTAGAATAGCCAAAAACATTCAGTACTTC
abundance: .; v_gene: TRBV7-6; len: 16; j_gene: TRBJ1-2; d_gene: TRBD1; CDR3aa: CASSLTDGQGNYGYTF; CDR3nt: TGTGCCAGCAGCTTAACCGATGGACAGGGAAACTATGGCTACACCTTC
abundance: .; v_gene: TRBV5-8; len: 15; j_gene: TRBJ1-1; d_gene: TRBD1; CDR3aa: CASTSRTGPNTEAFF; CDR3nt: TGTGCCAGCACTTCGAGGACAGGCCCGAACACTGAAGCTTTCTTT
abundance: .; v_gene: TRBV19; len: 16; j_gene: TRBJ1-5; d_gene: TRBD1; CDR3aa: CASSIGTGARNQPQHF; CDR3nt: TGTGCCAGTAGTATCGGGACAGGGGCCCGCAATCAGCCCCAGCATTTT
abundance: .; v_gene: TRBV18; len: 16; j_gene: TRBJ2-7; d_gene: TRBD1; CDR3aa: CASSQLATGVRYEQYF; CDR3nt: TGTGCCAGCTCACAACTCGCGACAGGGGTTCGATACGAGCAGTACTTC
abundance: .; v_gene: TRBV14; len: 15; j_gene: TRBJ2-1; d_gene: TRBD2; CDR3aa: CASSHESGRAVEQFF; CDR3nt: TGTGCCAGCAGCCATGAAAGCGGGAGGGCCGTTGAGCAGTTCTTC
abundance: .; v_gene: TRBV30; len: 16; j_gene: TRBJ1-4; d_gene: TRBD1; CDR3aa: CAWSVRGQGGHEKLFF; CDR3nt: TGTGCCTGGAGTGTACGGGGACAGGGGGGACATGAAAAACTGTTTTTT
abundance: few; v_gene: TRBV6-6; len: 15; j_gene: TRBJ1-4; d_gene: .; CDR3aa: CASSYSRGENEKLFF; CDR3nt: TGTGCCAGCAGTTACTCGAGAGGAGAGAATGAAAAACTGTTTTTT
abundance: .; v_gene: TRBV15; len: 14; j_gene: TRBJ2-2; d_gene: TRBD2; CDR3aa: CATGAGGSTGELFF; CDR3nt: TGTGCCACCGGAGCGGGAGGGAGTACCGGGGAGCTGTTTTTT
abundance: .; v_gene: TRBV10-3; len: 11; j_gene: TRBJ2-2; d_gene: .; CDR3aa: CAITGTGELFF; CDR3nt: TGTGCCATCACGGGCACCGGGGAGCTGTTTTTT
abundance: .; v_gene: TRBV4-1; len: 14; j_gene: TRBJ1-1; d_gene: .; CDR3aa: CASSQEPSGTEAFF; CDR3nt: TGCGCCAGCAGCCAAGAGCCATCCGGCACTGAAGCTTTCTTT
abundance: .; v_gene: TRBV18; len: 15; j_gene: TRBJ2-7; d_gene: TRBD1; CDR3aa: CASSPRDRGPYEQYF; CDR3nt: TGTGCCAGCTCACCCCGGGACAGGGGGCCATACGAGCAGTACTTC
abundance: .; v_gene: TRBV30; len: 12; j_gene: TRBJ1-2; d_gene: TRBD1; CDR3aa: CAWSGQGVGYTF; CDR3nt: TGTGCCTGGTCGGGACAGGGGGTTGGCTACACCTTC
abundance: .; v_gene: TRBV18; len: 17; j_gene: TRBJ2-3; d_gene: TRBD2; CDR3aa: CASSRGLAGVGTDTQYF; CDR3nt: TGTGCCAGCTCAAGGGGGCTAGCGGGAGTCGGCACAGATACGCAGTATTTT
abundance: .; v_gene: TRBV27; len: 16; j_gene: TRBJ2-6; d_gene: .; CDR3aa: CASSLSLGSGANVLTF; CDR3nt: TGTGCCAGCAGTTTATCGCTAGGGAGTGGGGCCAACGTCCTGACTTTC
abundance: .; v_gene: TRBV19; len: 13; j_gene: TRBJ2-5; d_gene: .; CDR3aa: CAAQGRGEETQYF; CDR3nt: TGTGCCGCCCAAGGGCGGGGAGAAGAGACCCAGTACTTC
abundance: .; v_gene: TRBV5-1; len: 12; j_gene: TRBJ1-2; d_gene: .; CDR3aa: CASSLGQNGYTF; CDR3nt: TGCGCCAGCAGCTTGGGGCAGAATGGCTACACCTTC
abundance: .; v_gene: TRBV4-1; len: 14; j_gene: TRBJ1-2; d_gene: .; CDR3aa: CASSQEIGSEVYTF; CDR3nt: TGCGCCAGCAGCCAAGAGATCGGCAGCGAAGTCTACACCTTC
abundance: once; v_gene: TRBV27; len: 14; j_gene: TRBJ2-7; d_gene: TRBD2; CDR3aa: CASSGLDGSYEQYF; CDR3nt: TGTGCCAGCAGTGGACTAGATGGGTCCTACGAGCAGTACTTC